What follows are 20 T cell receptor beta chains derived from one specimen sequenced in a study of cytomegalovirus exposure and HLA in healthy donors. 60 Vbeta and 13 Jbeta primers were used in PCR. Profiled with immunoSEQ multiplex PCR; TCRdb holds only in-frame clones, not every one. The repertoire holds roughly 130,000 clones, with approximately 86% as singletons. What was sequenced was PBMCs. These receptors were collected from a woman between 40 and 50 years old in good health and CMV-seronegative.

This clone was detected only once. V and J are TRBV18 and TRBJ1-5; 7 bases map to TRBD1. CDR1 is KGHSH and CDR2 is LQKENI in the germline V gene. The length of the CDR3 is 16 residues. The J segment lost 7 bases and the V segment lost 6 bases, leaving 15 bases of the junction unmatched. CDR3 coding DNA: TGTGCCAGCTCGAGTGGACAGGCCAACCTAGGGCAGCCCCAGCATTTT. It is translated as CASSSGQANLGQPQHF.

V gene TRBV5-1 combines with J gene TRBJ2-1, with D perhaps TRBD2 (6 bases). Between the trimmed V and J ends, which lost 1 base and 10 bases, there was a span of 15 bases. Germline V gene lookup returns CDR1 SGHRS and CDR2 YFSETQ. This CDR3 comprises 14 residues. The CDR3 DNA reads TGCGCCAGCAGCTTGAATGGGGGGTTAGCGGAGCAGTTCTTC. It specifies CASSLNGGLAEQFF.

This chain links TRBV10-3 with TRBJ2-3; 10 bases line up with TRBD2. CDR3 length: 14 residues. The ends lost 6 bases at V and 6 bases at J; junction bases unmatched: 6. Germline CDR1 reads ENHRY; CDR2 reads SYGVKD. The CDR3, as DNA: TGTGCCATCAGGGCAGCGGGAGGGCACGATACGCAGTATTTT. It encodes CAIRAAGGHDTQYF.

This clone was observed once. The rearrangement joins TRBV2 to TRBJ1-6; no reliable D call. The CDR3 spans 13 residues. Trimming shortened V by 4 bases and J by 7 bases, and 8 bases separated the two germline ends. Germline assignment: CDR1 SNHLY and CDR2 FYNNEI. CDR3 region: CASSGDSNSPLHF. CDR3 nucleotides: TGTGCCAGCAGTGGAGACTCCAATTCACCCCTCCACTTT.

The rearrangement links TRBV28 to TRBJ1-1, with 7 bases matching TRBD1. With V trimmed by 2 bases and J by 6 bases, 3 bases remained unmatched. The CDR3 consists of 13 residues. Germline V gene lookup returns CDR1 MDHEN and CDR2 SYDVKM. In DNA, the CDR3 is TGTGCCAGCAGTTTACGACAGGGACCTGAAGCTTTCTTT. Protein: CASSLRQGPEAFF.

The chain couples TRBV5-4 to TRBJ2-3, with D perhaps matching TRBD2 (6 bases). Trimming removed 1 base at V and 0 bases at J, with 9 bases between. Germline V gives CDR1 SGHNT, CDR2 YYREEE (reference sequence). The CDR3 extends over 15 amino acids. The CDR3: CASSLPGGSTDTQYF. DNA of the CDR3: TGTGCCAGCAGCTTGCCCGGGGGAAGCACAGATACGCAGTATTTT.

This clone has only one observation. The CDR3 bases are TGTGCCAGCAGCTTTGGGGACTATGCCTACGAGCAGTACTTC. Translating gives CASSFGDYAYEQYF. The rearrangement uses TRBV13 and TRBJ2-7; 7 bases are shared with TRBD2. Germline V gives CDR1 PRHDT, CDR2 FYEKMQ (reference sequence). Trimming removed 3 bases from V and 2 bases from J; junction bases left unmatched: 4. The CDR3 contains 14 residues.

The chain joins TRBV6-5 to TRBJ2-7; 7 nucleotides agree with TRBD1. From germline, CDR1 is MNHEY and CDR2 SVGAGI. The CDR3 consists of 13 residues. The trim removed 7 bases at V and 2 bases at J, leaving 5 bases unmatched. DNA of the CDR3: TGTGCCAGCAAACAGGGGAACCCCTACGAGCAGTACTTC. It encodes CASKQGNPYEQYF.

The V and J genes are TRBV7-9 and TRBJ2-3; D possibly corresponds to TRBD1 (5 bases). Per germline, CDR1 SEHNR and CDR2 FQNEAQ (reference sequence). The CDR3 is 16 amino acids. V lost 5 bases to trimming and J lost 2 bases, with 17 bases between them. The CDR3 is CASSPQEMRNTDTQYF. In DNA, the CDR3 is TGTGCCAGCAGCCCACAGGAGATGCGGAACACAGATACGCAGTATTTT.

This clone was detected once. This chain links TRBV11-2 with TRBJ2-7; TRBD2 is a possible D gene (5 bases). The germline CDR1 and CDR2 sequences are SGHAT and FQNNGV. This CDR3 comprises 15 residues. V shed 1 base and J shed 3 bases, with 13 bases lying between them. CDR3 loop: CASSLGGKVNYEQYF. CDR3 nucleotides: TGTGCCAGCAGCTTAGGAGGGAAGGTTAACTACGAGCAGTACTTC.

For this clone: At one of its ends the junction is not consistent with the germline gene, which may arise from a read error. The chain joins TRBV28 to TRBJ1-1, with no clear D. The CDR3 is 12 amino acids. Looked up from germline, CDR1 is MDHEN and CDR2 is SYDVKM. CDR3 coding DNA: TGTGCCAGCAGTCTCAGTCACACGCCCGCCTCCTTT. Translated, it gives CASSLSHTPASF.

This chain connects TRBV12-2 to TRBJ2-5; the listed D gene, TRBD1, was not tested against the DNA. TRBV12-2 is designated a pseudogene. The CDR3 runs to 15 residues. The CDR3 here is CASRLSRGREETQYF. CDR3 DNA sequence: TGTGCAAGTCGCTTATCCAGGGGGCGCGAGGAGACCCAGTACTTC.

The chain recombines TRBV19 with TRBJ2-1; D perhaps matches TRBD2 (6 bases). Trimming pared 3 bases from V and 0 bases from J, leaving 12 bases between. Looked up from germline, CDR1 is LNHDA and CDR2 is SQIVND (reference sequence). The CDR3 totals 16 residues. CDR3 nucleotide sequence: TGTGCCAGTAGTATTTGGGGCGGGGCCTCCTACAATGAGCAGTTCTTC. It yields the protein CASSIWGGASYNEQFF.

The genes are TRBV27 and TRBJ2-1, with 10 nucleotides matching TRBD1. The junction had 5 bases not matched to a gene; V was cut back by 5 bases and J by 4 bases. This CDR3 comprises 15 residues. Germline CDR1 is MNHEY and CDR2 is SMNVEV (reference sequence). CDR3 coding DNA: TGTGCCAGCAGTCCCGACAGGGGGCAATACAATGAGCAGTTCTTC. Amino acids: CASSPDRGQYNEQFF.

Regarding this clone: Other DNA sequences in the sample encode the same CDR3. CDR3 sequence (DNA): TGTGCCAGCAGTGAGGGCCTAAGCACAGATACGCAGTATTTT. It yields the protein CASSEGLSTDTQYF. V gene TRBV2 combines with J gene TRBJ2-3; no reliable D call. Germline values: CDR1 SNHLY, CDR2 FYNNEI. The CDR3 has 14 residues. Trimming removed 3 bases from V and 0 bases from J, with 7 bases in between.

This CDR3 reads CASRTTGSAEAFF. The CDR3 DNA reads TGTGCCAGTAGGACGACAGGGTCGGCTGAAGCTTTCTTT. V and J are TRBV19 and TRBJ1-1, with 7 bases identical to TRBD1. Germline V gene data show CDR1 as LNHDA and CDR2 as SQIVND (reference sequence). CDR3 length equals 13 residues. The trim removed 6 bases at V and 6 bases at J, leaving 7 bases unmatched.

This chain links TRBV9 with TRBJ1-3, with TRBD1 as a possible D gene (6 bases). Trimming pared 4 bases from V and 0 bases from J, leaving 17 bases between. The CDR3 runs 17 residues. Per the germline V gene, CDR1 is SGDLS and CDR2 is YYNGEE. The CDR3 spells CASSPSFAGASGNTIYF. Here the CDR3 DNA reads TGTGCCAGCAGCCCCTCGTTTGCAGGGGCCTCTGGAAACACCATATATTTT.

For the CDR3, the DNA is TGTGCCAGCACCGACGGGGGGGCAGATACGCAGTATTTT. It specifies CASTDGGADTQYF. This chain links TRBV7-9 with TRBJ2-3; TRBD2 matches 8 bases. CDR1 SEHNR and CDR2 FQNEAQ come from the germline V gene (reference sequence). J lost 4 bases, V lost 7 bases, and 4 bases had no gene match. This CDR3 is built from 13 residues.

The chain uses TRBV5-1 and TRBJ2-5; 8 nucleotides match TRBD2. J lost 1 base, V lost 5 bases, and 10 bases had no gene match. Looked up from germline, CDR1 is SGHRS and CDR2 is YFSETQ. The CDR3 has 16 amino acids. The CDR3 protein is CASSSGSSGVQETQYF. The CDR3 DNA reads as TGCGCCAGCAGTTCGGGGAGTAGCGGGGTCCAAGAGACCCAGTACTTC. The entire variable domain, with the rest obtained from reference TRBV5-1 and TRBJ2-5, is as follows: KAGVTQTPRYLIKTRGQQVTLSCSPISGHRSVSWYQQTPGQGLQFLFEYFSETQRNKGNFPGRFSGRQFSNSRSEMNVSTLELGDSALYLCASSSGSSGVQETQYFGPGTRLLVL.

This chain joins TRBV5-1 and TRBJ2-7, with 7 bases lining up with TRBD2. The CDR3 extends over 16 amino acids. Trimming at V came to 0 bases and at J to 7 bases, leaving 13 bases not matched to a gene. Germline CDR1 SGHRS, CDR2 YFSETQ. The CDR3 reads CASSLGAPGGNTEQYF. Here the CDR3 DNA reads TGCGCCAGCAGCTTGGGAGCCCCCGGGGGGAACACGGAGCAGTACTTC.